This TCR beta chain was captured by sequencing in a study of blood T cell dynamics during melanoma immunotherapy. Time point indicated: pre-treatment baseline. Blood was drawn before treatment and at week 3 after checkpoint blockade. The data were produced by immunoSEQ multiplex PCR, yet TCRdb's version contains in-frame clones alone and is incomplete. The sample consists of 10,000 or so clones, 70% to 90% of them appearing once. The sequence was obtained from a human donor with melanoma. This specimen consisted of blood, obtained from a patient treated with checkpoint blockade.

The CDR3 nucleotides read TGTGCCAGCAGTTACTCGGTGGGGGGAGGGAAACATGAGCAGTTCTTC. This gives the protein CASSYSVGGGKHEQFF. This sequence joins TRBV6-5 and TRBJ2-1, with 7 bases aligning to TRBD2. The CDR3 runs 16 residues. The ends lost 0 bases at V and 8 bases at J; junction bases unmatched: 10. Germline CDR1 and CDR2: MNHEY and SVGAGI.